Listed below are T cell receptor beta chains from one sample, sequenced in a study of blood T cell repertoires in COVID-19. Clones were read by immunoSEQ multiplex PCR, and TCRdb kept only the in-frame ones, dropping some. The table records about 330,000 clones, more than 85% of them present only once. Sequenced sample: PBMCs or T cells enriched from blood (not recorded which). The receptors derive from a woman in her thirties who had recovered from COVID-19. The CDR3 runs from the conserved cysteine through the conserved F or W. The D gene is left open where the match is weak.

V gene: TRBV14
D gene: TRBD1
J gene: TRBJ1-1
CDR3 DNA: TGTGCCAGCAGCCAAGAGGGACAGGGGAAAGTGAACACTGAAGCTTTCTTT
CDR3 protein: CASSQEGQGKVNTEAFF

V gene: TRBV11-3
D gene: TRBD1
J gene: TRBJ1-1
CDR3 DNA: TGTGCCAGCAGCCTAGGGAGTAGCATGACAGGGTCTCCTGAAGCTTTCTTT
CDR3 protein: CASSLGSSMTGSPEAFF

V gene: TRBV12-3/TRBV12-4
D gene: .
J gene: TRBJ1-2
CDR3 DNA: TGTGCCAGCAGTTTCATCTATGGCTACACCTTC
CDR3 protein: CASSFIYGYTF

V gene: TRBV7-9
D gene: .
J gene: TRBJ1-2
CDR3 DNA: TGTGCCAGCAGCTTCGGGACGGGGGATGGCTACACCTTC
CDR3 protein: CASSFGTGDGYTF

V gene: TRBV5-4
D gene: TRBD1
J gene: TRBJ2-7
CDR3 DNA: TGTGCCAGCAGGGTGGACAGGGTCAGCTCCTACGAGCAGTACTTC
CDR3 protein: CASRVDRVSSYEQYF

V gene: TRBV5-1
D gene: TRBD2
J gene: TRBJ2-1
CDR3 DNA: TGCGCCAGCAGCTTGAAACTAGCGGGGGGCCATAAGCAGTTCTTC
CDR3 protein: CASSLKLAGGHKQFF

V gene: TRBV4-1
D gene: .
J gene: TRBJ1-1
CDR3 DNA: TGCGCCAGCAGCCAAGTCCCGATGTGGGGCCACACTGAAGCTTTCTTT
CDR3 protein: CASSQVPMWGHTEAFF

V gene: TRBV19
D gene: TRBD1
J gene: TRBJ1-2
CDR3 DNA: TGTGCCAGTAGTCCCGGACAGGGGAACTATGGCTACACCTTC
CDR3 protein: CASSPGQGNYGYTF

V gene: TRBV7-2
D gene: .
J gene: TRBJ1-6
CDR3 DNA: TGTGCCAGCAGCTTATCGGACAGTCGAGTCGGTTCACCCCTCCACTTT
CDR3 protein: CASSLSDSRVGSPLHF

V gene: TRBV7-9
D gene: TRBD1
J gene: TRBJ1-1
CDR3 DNA: TGTGCCAGCAGCTCCACCTTGACAGGGTTTGGGACTGAAGCTTTCTTT
CDR3 protein: CASSSTLTGFGTEAFF

V gene: TRBV5-1
D gene: TRBD2
J gene: TRBJ2-3
CDR3 DNA: TGCGCCAGCAGCGTCGGACTAGCGGGGGCCACAGATACGCAGTATTTT
CDR3 protein: CASSVGLAGATDTQYF

V gene: TRBV7-8
D gene: TRBD2
J gene: TRBJ2-4
CDR3 DNA: TGTGCCAGCAGCCCGGGGACTAGCGGGAGGGCCCGGGTCCCAAACATTCAGTACTTC
CDR3 protein: CASSPGTSGRARVPNIQYF

V gene: TRBV5-4
D gene: .
J gene: TRBJ2-7
CDR3 DNA: TGTGCCAGCAGCTTGGGCGGGACAGTGATCTCCTACGAGCAGTACTTC
CDR3 protein: CASSLGGTVISYEQYF

V gene: TRBV5-6
D gene: .
J gene: TRBJ1-2
CDR3 DNA: TGTGCCAGCAGCCCTTCACCAATGACTCCTACCAGTGGCTACACCTTC
CDR3 protein: CASSPSPMTPTSGYTF

V gene: TRBV4-1
D gene: TRBD1
J gene: TRBJ1-6
CDR3 DNA: TGCGCCAGCAGCCAAGGACTCGCCCGGACAGGAGGGACTTCACCCCTCCACTTT
CDR3 protein: CASSQGLARTGGTSPLHF

V gene: TRBV12-3/TRBV12-4
D gene: .
J gene: TRBJ1-2
CDR3 DNA: TGTGCCAGCAGTTCTTTTTATGGCTACACCTTC
CDR3 protein: CASSSFYGYTF

V gene: TRBV19
D gene: .
J gene: TRBJ2-5
CDR3 DNA: TGTGCCAGTAGTCCAGTACTCAGCGGTGGGACCCAGTACTTC
CDR3 protein: CASSPVLSGGTQYF

V gene: TRBV7-6
D gene: .
J gene: TRBJ2-1
CDR3 DNA: TGTGCCAGCAGCAAAGACTTGAGCTCCTACAATGAGCAGTTCTTC
CDR3 protein: CASSKDLSSYNEQFF

V gene: TRBV5-1
D gene: TRBD1
J gene: TRBJ1-2
CDR3 DNA: TGCGCCAGCAGCTCCGGACAGGGAGTGTTAAGTCGAGGCTACACCTTC
CDR3 protein: CASSSGQGVLSRGYTF

V gene: TRBV4-1
D gene: .
J gene: TRBJ1-1
CDR3 DNA: TGCGCCAGCAGCCAAGATTTGGGCGAAGCTTTCTTT
CDR3 protein: CASSQDLGEAFF

V gene: TRBV5-1
D gene: .
J gene: TRBJ1-1
CDR3 DNA: TGCGCCAGCAGCACCCAGACAGGGAACACTGAAGCTTTCTTT
CDR3 protein: CASSTQTGNTEAFF

V gene: TRBV6-5
D gene: .
J gene: TRBJ2-5
CDR3 DNA: TGTGCCAGCAGGCCCCCGGGACAAGAGACCCAGTACTTC
CDR3 protein: CASRPPGQETQYF